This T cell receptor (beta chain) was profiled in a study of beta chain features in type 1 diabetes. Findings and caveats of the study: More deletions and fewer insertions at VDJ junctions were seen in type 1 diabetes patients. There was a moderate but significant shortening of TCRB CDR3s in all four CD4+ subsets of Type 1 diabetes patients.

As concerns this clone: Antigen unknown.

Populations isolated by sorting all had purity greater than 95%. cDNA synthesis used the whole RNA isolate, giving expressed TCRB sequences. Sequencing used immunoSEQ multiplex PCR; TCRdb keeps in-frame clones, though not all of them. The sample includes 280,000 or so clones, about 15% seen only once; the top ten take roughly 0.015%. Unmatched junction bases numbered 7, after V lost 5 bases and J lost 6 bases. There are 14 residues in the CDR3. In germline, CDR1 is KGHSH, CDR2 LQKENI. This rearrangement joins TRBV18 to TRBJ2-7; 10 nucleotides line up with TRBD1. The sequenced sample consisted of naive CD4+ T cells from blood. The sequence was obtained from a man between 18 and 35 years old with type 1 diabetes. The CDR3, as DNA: TGTGCCAGCTCATCGGGACAGGGGAGTGCCGAGCAGTACTTC. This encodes CASSSGQGSAEQYF.